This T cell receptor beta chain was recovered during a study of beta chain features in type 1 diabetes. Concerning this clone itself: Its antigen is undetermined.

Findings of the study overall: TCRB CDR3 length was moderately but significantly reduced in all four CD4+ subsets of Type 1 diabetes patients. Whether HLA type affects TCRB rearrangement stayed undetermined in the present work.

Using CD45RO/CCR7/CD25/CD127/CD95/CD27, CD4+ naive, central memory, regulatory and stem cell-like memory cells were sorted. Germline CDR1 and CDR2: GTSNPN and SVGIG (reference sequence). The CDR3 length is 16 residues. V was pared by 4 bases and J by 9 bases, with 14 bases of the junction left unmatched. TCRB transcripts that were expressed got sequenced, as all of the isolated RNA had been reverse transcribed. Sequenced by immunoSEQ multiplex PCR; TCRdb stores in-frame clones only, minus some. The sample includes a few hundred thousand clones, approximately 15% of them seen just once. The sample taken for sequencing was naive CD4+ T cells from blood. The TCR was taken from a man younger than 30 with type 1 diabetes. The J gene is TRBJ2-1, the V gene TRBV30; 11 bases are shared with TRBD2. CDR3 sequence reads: CAWTVGVAGGLAEQFF. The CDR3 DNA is TGTGCCTGGACAGTGGGCGTAGCGGGAGGGTTGGCTGAGCAGTTCTTC.